This TCR beta chain was identified in a study of cytomegalovirus exposure and HLA in healthy donors. General study findings and limits: Researchers reported that a few CMV-associated chains were confirmed in vitro as CMV antigen-specific. Researchers catalogued approximately 170 TCR beta chains as cytomegalovirus-associated.

With respect to this clone: Antigen specificity is unknown.

Donors consisted of healthy bone marrow donors. In the PCR, 60 Vbeta and 13 Jbeta primers were used. The repertoire was sequenced with immunoSEQ multiplex PCR; TCRdb's copy has only in-frame clones and lacks some. The sample carries 150,000 to 200,000 clones, 70% to 80% recorded once. Germline V gene lookup returns CDR1 ENHRY and CDR2 SYGVKD. Trimming at V came to 6 bases and at J to 2 bases, leaving 10 bases not matched to a gene. CDR3 length equals 16 residues. The sample comprised PBMCs. V usage is TRBV10-3 and J usage is TRBJ2-1; 7 positions agree with TRBD2. The receptor was derived from a man aged 55-75 years in good health and CMV-seronegative. The CDR3 DNA follows: TGTGCCATCAGCCCCGGGACTACCGCCCCCTACAATGAGCAGTTCTTC. Residues: CAISPGTTAPYNEQFF.